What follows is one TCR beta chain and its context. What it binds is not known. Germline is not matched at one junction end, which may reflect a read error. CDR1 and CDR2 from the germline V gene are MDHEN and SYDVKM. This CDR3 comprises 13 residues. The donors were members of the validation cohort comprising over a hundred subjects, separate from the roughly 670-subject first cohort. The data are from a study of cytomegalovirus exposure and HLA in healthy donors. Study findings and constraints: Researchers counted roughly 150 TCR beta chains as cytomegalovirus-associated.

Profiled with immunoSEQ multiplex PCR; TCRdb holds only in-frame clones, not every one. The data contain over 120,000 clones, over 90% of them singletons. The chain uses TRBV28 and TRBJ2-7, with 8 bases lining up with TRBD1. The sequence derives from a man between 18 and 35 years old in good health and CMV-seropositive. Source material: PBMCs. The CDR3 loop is CASGLTGDNEQYF. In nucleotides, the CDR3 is TGTGCCAGCGGTTTGACAGGGGACAACGAGCAGTACTTC.